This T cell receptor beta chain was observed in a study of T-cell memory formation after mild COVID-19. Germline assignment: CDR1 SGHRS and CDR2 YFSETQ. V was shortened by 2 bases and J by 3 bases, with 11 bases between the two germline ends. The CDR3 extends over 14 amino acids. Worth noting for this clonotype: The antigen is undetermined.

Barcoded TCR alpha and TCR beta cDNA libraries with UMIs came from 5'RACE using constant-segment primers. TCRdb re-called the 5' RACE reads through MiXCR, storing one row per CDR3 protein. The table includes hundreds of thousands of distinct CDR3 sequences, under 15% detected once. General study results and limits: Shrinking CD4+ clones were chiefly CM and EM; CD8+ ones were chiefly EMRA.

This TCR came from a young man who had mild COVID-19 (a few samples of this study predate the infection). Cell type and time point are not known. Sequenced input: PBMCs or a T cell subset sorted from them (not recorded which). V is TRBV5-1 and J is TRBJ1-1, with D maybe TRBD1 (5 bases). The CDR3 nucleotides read TGCGCCAGCAGCTTACCAGGGATTTACACTGAAGCTTTCTTT. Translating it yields CASSLPGIYTEAFF.